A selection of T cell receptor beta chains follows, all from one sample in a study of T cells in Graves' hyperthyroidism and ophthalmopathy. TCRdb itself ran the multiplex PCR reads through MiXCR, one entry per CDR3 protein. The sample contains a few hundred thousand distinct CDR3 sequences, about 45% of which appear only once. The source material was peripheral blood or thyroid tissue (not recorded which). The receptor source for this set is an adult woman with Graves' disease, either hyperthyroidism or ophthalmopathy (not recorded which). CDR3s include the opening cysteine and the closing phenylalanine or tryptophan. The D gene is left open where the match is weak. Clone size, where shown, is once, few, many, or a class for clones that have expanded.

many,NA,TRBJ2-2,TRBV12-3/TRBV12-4,TGTGCCAGCAGTTCGCAGGGGAACACCGGGGAGCTGTTTTTT,CASSSQGNTGELFF
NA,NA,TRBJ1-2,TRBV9,TGTGCCAGCAGCGCAATCCTCTCGGTGGGTATCGGGTATGGCTACACCTTC,CASSAILSVGIGYGYTF
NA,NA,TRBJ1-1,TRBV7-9,TGTGCCAGCAGCATAGAGGCGTACACTGAAGCTTTCTTT,CASSIEAYTEAFF
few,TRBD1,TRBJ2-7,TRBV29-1,TGCAGCGTTGGGGACAGGAGCTCCTACGAGCAGTACTTC,CSVGDRSSYEQYF
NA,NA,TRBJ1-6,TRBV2,TGTGCCAGCAGTGAAGGGCGGCCGTTCGATTCACCCCTCCACTTT,CASSEGRPFDSPLHF
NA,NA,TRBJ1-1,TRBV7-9,TGTGCCAGCAGCTTCGCCCAGAACACTGAAGCTTTCTTT,CASSFAQNTEAFF
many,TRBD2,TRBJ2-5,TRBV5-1,TGCGCCAGCAGCCCAGCGGGAGGCGGGGAAGAGACCCAGTACTTC,CASSPAGGGEETQYF
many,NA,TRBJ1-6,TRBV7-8,TGTGCCAGCAGCTTAGAGGGACGGGGGGATTCACCCCTCCACTTT,CASSLEGRGDSPLHF
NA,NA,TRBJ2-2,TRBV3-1,TGTGCCAGCAGCCCCGGGGGAATGACTCCGAACACCGGGGAGCTGTTTTTT,CASSPGGMTPNTGELFF
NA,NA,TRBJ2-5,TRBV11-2,TGTGCCAGCAGCTCGGCGGGGACCCAAGAGACCCAGTACTTC,CASSSAGTQETQYF
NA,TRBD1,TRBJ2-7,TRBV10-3,TGTGCCACCCGGACAGGGGGCGGGAGTCGGTACGAGCAGTACTTC,CATRTGGGSRYEQYF
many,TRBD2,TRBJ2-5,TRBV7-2,TGTGCCAGCAGCTTACACGGGAGGGCCCCAGGGGAGACCCAGTACTTC,CASSLHGRAPGETQYF
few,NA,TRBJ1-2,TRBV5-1,TGCGCCAGCAGCCTGACCGATACGAACTATGGCTACACCTTC,CASSLTDTNYGYTF
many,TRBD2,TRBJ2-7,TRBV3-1,TGTGCCAGCAGCCAATCTAGCGGTTCCTACGAGCAGTACTTC,CASSQSSGSYEQYF
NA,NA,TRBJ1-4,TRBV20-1,TGCAGTGCTAGAGGATCGGACCCAGGGACTAATGAAAAACTGTTTTTT,CSARGSDPGTNEKLFF
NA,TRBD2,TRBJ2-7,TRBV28,TGTGCCAGCAGTTTAGGTGGGAGGGCTCACTTC,CASSLGGRAHF
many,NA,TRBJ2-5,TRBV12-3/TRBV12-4,TGTGCCAGCAGTTTATACGGAGAGACCCAGTACTTC,CASSLYGETQYF
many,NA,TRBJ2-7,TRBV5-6,TGTGCCAGCAGCGCCAGCGTCTACGAGCAGTACTTC,CASSASVYEQYF
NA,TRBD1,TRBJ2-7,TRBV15,TGTGCCACCAGCATGGGACAGGGGGTCTACGAGCAGTACTTC,CATSMGQGVYEQYF
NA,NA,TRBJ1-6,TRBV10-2,TGCGCCAGCAGAAGCGGGGGTACCTCACCCCTCCACTTT,CASRSGGTSPLHF
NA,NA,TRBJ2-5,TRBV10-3,TGTGCCATCAGTGCCCCCGCGAGGACCCAGTACTTC,CAISAPARTQYF
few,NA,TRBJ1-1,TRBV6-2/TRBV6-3,TGTGCCAGCAGTTTTTTAGGGTTCGGTTCGGTAGGAAGGACTGAAGCTTTCTTT,CASSFLGFGSVGRTEAFF
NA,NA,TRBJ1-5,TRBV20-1,TGCAGTGCTAGAGACGACAGGTTTCGAGGCAATCAGCCCCAGCATTTT,CSARDDRFRGNQPQHF
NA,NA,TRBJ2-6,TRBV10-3,TGTGCCATCAGGGAGACCAGGTTGAACACTGGGGCCAACGTCCTGACTTTC,CAIRETRLNTGANVLTF
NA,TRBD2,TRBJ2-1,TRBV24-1,TGTGCCACCAGTGACCAAACTAGCGGGAGTCCGGATGAGCAGTTCTTC,CATSDQTSGSPDEQFF
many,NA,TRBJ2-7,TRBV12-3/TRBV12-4,TGTGCCAGCAGTTTCGGGGCCCACGAGCAGTACTTC,CASSFGAHEQYF